What follows are 30 T cell receptor beta chains derived from one specimen sequenced in a study of blood T cell repertoires in COVID-19 (dated by TCRdb to about 2020). The library was generated by the immunoSEQ multiplex PCR assay. TCRdb took this table from immuneACCESS and kept in-frame rearrangements with V and J called. Such tables lack part of the clones; where checked against another copy, unresolved V genes explain under half of the gap, and the rest is unexplained. The sample has 80,000 to 95,000 clones on record, more than 70% of them singletons. About a fifth of the sample lies in the top ten. The material sequenced was peripheral blood. The receptors come from a woman older than 75 in a cohort sampled during active or convalescent COVID-19.

The chain couples TRBV5-4 to TRBJ2-1; 7 bases are shared with TRBD2. V lost 1 base, J lost 6 bases, and 7 bases stayed unmatched. This CDR3 has 15 amino acids. The V gene's germline CDR1 is SGHNT and CDR2 YYREEE (reference sequence). The CDR3 nucleotides are TGTGCCAGCAGCTTGCGCCTAGCGGAATTCAATGAGCAGTTCTTC. It yields the protein CASSLRLAEFNEQFF.

V and J are TRBV5-1 and TRBJ2-7; TRBD1 matches at 9 bases. This CDR3 has 13 residues. The germline V gene has CDR1 SGHRS and CDR2 YFSETQ. The J segment lost 4 bases and the V segment lost 3 bases, leaving 2 bases of the junction unmatched. DNA of the CDR3: TGCGCCAGCAGCTCGGACAGGGGTTACGAGCAGTACTTC. The encoded protein is CASSSDRGYEQYF.

Only a few counts were recorded for this clone. This rearrangement joins TRBV30 to TRBJ1-1; D perhaps matches TRBD1 (6 bases). Germline CDR1 is GTSNPN and CDR2 is SVGIG (reference sequence). The CDR3 contains 15 residues. The ends were cut back, 0 bases at V and 6 bases at J, with 17 bases in the middle. CDR3 coding DNA: TGTGCCTGGAGTGTTGGGGGCGGTGTAAGCGCTGAAGCTTTCTTT. This sequence encodes CAWSVGGGVSAEAFF. Looking up the rest from reference TRBV30 and TRBJ1-1 gives the full variable domain: SQTIHQWPATLVQPVGSPLSLECTVEGTSNPNLYWYRQAAGRGLQLLFYSVGIGQISSEVPQNLSASRPQDRQFILSSKKLLLSDSGFYLCAWSVGGGVSAEAFFGQGTRLTVV.

This chain connects TRBV6-5 to TRBJ1-1; tentative D call: TRBD1 (5 bases). The CDR3 totals 14 residues. Germline V gives CDR1 MNHEY, CDR2 SVGAGI. Trimming removed 6 bases from V and 1 base from J, with 12 bases in between. CDR3 protein: CASRETAPNTEAFF. The CDR3 DNA is TGTGCCAGCAGGGAGACAGCGCCGAACACTGAAGCTTTCTTT.

The chain has TRBV2 and TRBJ1-5; D is unclear. Germline CDR1 is SNHLY and CDR2 is FYNNEI. CDR3 size: 14 residues. Trimming took 7 bases from V and 0 from J, leaving 10 bases between them. The CDR3 DNA is TGTGCCAGCAATGTACAAAATAGCAATCAGCCCCAGCATTTT. Translated: CASNVQNSNQPQHF.

The rearrangement uses TRBV6-5 and TRBJ2-7, with 8 nucleotides matching TRBD2. Germline assignment: CDR1 MNHEY and CDR2 SVGAGI. Unmatched junction bases numbered 11, after V lost 10 bases and J lost 6 bases. CDR3 length: 13 residues. The CDR3 DNA follows: TGTGCCACCCGCATTGGGGCGGGAGGCGAGCAGTACGTC. It codes for CATRIGAGGEQYV.

The rearrangement uses TRBV6-5 and TRBJ1-5, with a weak D call TRBD1 (6 bases). V lost 0 bases and J lost 6, with 12 bases in between. The length of the CDR3 is 15 residues. Germline-derived CDR1 and CDR2 are MNHEY and SVGAGI. The CDR3 region is CASSYSYTGSQPQHF. The CDR3 DNA reads as TGTGCCAGCAGTTACTCGTACACAGGGTCTCAGCCCCAGCATTTT.

The chain recombines TRBV6-6 with TRBJ1-2; a weak D match, TRBD1 (5 bases). Trimming cost V 2 bases and J 3 bases, with 10 bases left between them. CDR1 is MNHNY, CDR2 SVGAGI, per germline (reference sequence). The CDR3 extends over 14 amino acids. The CDR3, as DNA: TGTGCCAGCAGTTACACAGGCAAGGACTATGGCTACACCTTC. It encodes CASSYTGKDYGYTF.

The chain links TRBV18 to TRBJ1-5, with 7 bases identical to TRBD1. Germline CDR1 reads KGHSH; CDR2 reads LQKENI. The CDR3 loop spans 16 amino acids. V lost 3 bases, J lost 4 bases, and 9 bases stayed unmatched. In nucleotides, the CDR3 is TGTGCCAGCTCACCGACGCGACAGGGTATGAATCAGCCCCAGCATTTT. Translated, it gives CASSPTRQGMNQPQHF.

The rearrangement links TRBV11-3 to TRBJ2-3; TRBD1 is a possible D gene (6 bases). Trimming pared 4 bases from V and 4 bases from J, leaving 12 bases between. CDR1 SGHNT and CDR2 YENEEA come from the germline V gene. The CDR3 has 14 amino acids. The CDR3 DNA sequence: TGTGCCAGCAGCTCAAGACAGGCAGCAGATACGCAGTATTTT. Protein: CASSSRQAADTQYF.

CDR3 bases: TGCGCCAGCAGAAGCGGAGGGGCCACCGGGGAGCTGTTTTTT. It encodes CASRSGGATGELFF. The chain carries TRBV10-1 and TRBJ2-2; possibly TRBD2 for D (6 bases). Germline V gives CDR1 WNHNN, CDR2 SYGVQD (reference sequence). The CDR3 has 14 residues. V shed 6 bases and J shed 4 bases, with 12 bases lying between them.

V usage is TRBV7-2 and J usage is TRBJ2-7, with D possibly TRBD2 on 6 matching bases. The CDR3 contains 16 residues. V was pared by 5 bases and J by 1 base, with 18 bases between. Germline CDR1 SGHTA, CDR2 FQGNSA. The CDR3 loop reads CASSPDSGGLSYEQYF. DNA for the CDR3: TGTGCCAGCAGCCCCGACAGCGGAGGGTTGTCCTACGAGCAGTACTTC.

The V call is TRBV30, the J call TRBJ2-6; D is ambiguous. V was trimmed by 0 bases and J by 3 bases, leaving 9 bases between them. The CDR3 covers 15 residues. The germline V gene encodes CDR1 GTSNPN and CDR2 SVGIG (reference sequence). The CDR3 DNA follows: TGTGCCTGGAGTGTAAGCGTCGGTGGGGCCAACGTCCTGACTTTC. Residues: CAWSVSVGGANVLTF.

The chain has TRBV15 and TRBJ1-6; tentative D call: TRBD1 (6 bases). CDR1 is LNHNV and CDR2 is YYDKDF in the germline V gene (reference sequence). The V gene lost 3 bases and the J gene lost 10 bases, with 25 bases spanning the gap. There are 18 residues in the CDR3. Here the CDR3 reads CATSRSRTGTKLSSPLHF. The CDR3 bases are TGTGCCACCAGCAGGAGCCGAACCGGGACAAAGCTTAGCTCACCCCTCCACTTT.

About this clone itself: At one end the junction does not follow the germline gene, possibly because of a read error. The chain combines TRBV20-1 with TRBJ1-6; a weak D match, TRBD1 (6 bases). From germline, CDR1 is DFQATT and CDR2 SNEGSKA (reference sequence). This CDR3 is 14 amino acids long. This chain's CDR3 is CNASHGQTNSPLHF. The CDR3, as DNA: TGCAATGCTAGTCACGGACAGACTAATTCACCCCTCCACTTT.

The rearrangement joins TRBV3-1 (or the pseudogene TRBV3-2) to TRBJ2-2; D is possibly TRBD2 (6 bases). Germline CDR1 LGHDT, CDR2 YNNKEL (reference sequence). The V end was cut by 1 base, the J end by 7 bases, with 13 bases between. The CDR3 spans 15 residues. DNA of the CDR3: TGTGCCAGCAGCCAAGGATCCGGGGGAAGCGGGGAGCTGTTTTTT. Encoded protein: CASSQGSGGSGELFF.

The chain joins TRBV11-2 to TRBJ2-1; tentative D call: TRBD1 (6 bases). CDR3 length equals 13 residues. The ends were cut back, 5 bases at V and 5 bases at J, with 10 bases in the middle. Germline V gene lookup returns CDR1 SGHAT and CDR2 FQNNGV. CDR3 sequence reads: CASSEDRDNEQFF. CDR3 in DNA: TGTGCCAGCAGCGAGGACAGAGACAATGAGCAGTTCTTC.

The chain is built from TRBV6-6 and TRBJ1-6, with TRBD1 as a possible D gene (6 bases). CDR1 is MNHNY, CDR2 SVGAGI, per germline (reference sequence). The V end lost 6 bases, the J end lost 10 bases, and 16 bases lay between the germline ends. The CDR3 spans 14 residues. CDR3 residues: CASSLEGGGSPLHF. The CDR3 region has the DNA TGTGCCAGCAGCCTCGAGGGGGGAGGGTCACCCCTCCACTTT.

This chain links TRBV12-3 or TRBV12-4 with TRBJ2-3, with D hard to call. The CDR3 is 11 residues long. The V end lost 6 bases, the J end lost 6 bases, and 7 bases lay between the germline ends. This CDR3 reads CASSLEDTQYF. Here the CDR3 DNA reads TGTGCCAGCAGCCTGGAGGATACGCAGTATTTT.

J is TRBJ1-1 and V is TRBV2; D ambiguous. From germline, CDR1 is SNHLY and CDR2 FYNNEI. The CDR3 extends over 13 amino acids. Trimming took off 2 bases at V and 4 bases at J, with 8 bases between the two ends. Here the CDR3 DNA reads TGTGCCAGCAGTGAACGTAGCAGCACTGAAGCTTTCTTT. This translates into CASSERSSTEAFF. The entire variable domain, with the rest obtained from reference TRBV2 and TRBJ1-1, is as follows: EPEVTQTPSHQVTQMGQEVILRCVPISNHLYFYWYRQILGQKVEFLVSFYNNEISEKSEIFDDQFSVERPDGSNFTLKIRSTKLEDSAMYFCASSERSSTEAFFGQGTRLTVV.

The chain joins TRBV24-1 to TRBJ2-7, with D possibly TRBD1 on 6 matching bases. This CDR3 is 14 amino acids long. The V and J ends lost 7 bases and 4 bases respectively, with 16 bases between them. Germline V gene data show CDR1 as KGHDR and CDR2 as SFDVKD. CDR3 sequence (DNA): TGTGCCACCAGCAGTGAGGGCAGGGGATACGAGCAGTACTTC. Encoded protein: CATSSEGRGYEQYF.

The CDR3 coding sequence is TGTGCCAGCAGCCAACCGACAGAAAACACTGAAGCTTTCTTT. Translation gives CASSQPTENTEAFF. The chain has TRBV3-1 (or the pseudogene TRBV3-2) and TRBJ1-1; perhaps TRBD1 as D (5 bases). The CDR3 has 14 residues. Germline V gene data show CDR1 as LGHDT and CDR2 as YNNKEL (reference sequence). V was trimmed by 2 bases and J by 2 bases, leaving 9 bases between them.

The chain recombines TRBV4-1 with TRBJ1-2; 7 positions match TRBD1. The CDR3 is made up of 14 amino acids. V trimming: 4 bases; J trimming: 4 bases; junction bases outside the gene matches: 6. Germline V gene sequence: CDR1 MGHRA, CDR2 YSYEKL. CDR3 amino acids: CASSREGQAYGYTF. In nucleotides, the CDR3 is TGCGCCAGCAGCCGAGAAGGACAGGCCTATGGCTACACCTTC.

The chain uses TRBV7-3 and TRBJ2-2; tentative D call: TRBD2 (5 bases). Germline V CDR1 and CDR2: SGHTA, FQGTGA. CDR3 length: 13 amino acids. V lost 7 bases and J 7 bases, leaving 13 bases between the germline ends. DNA of the CDR3: TGTGCCAGCACAGAGGGTGGTGGCGGGGAGCTGTTTTTT. Translated, it gives CASTEGGGGELFF.

The count of this clone is one. The CDR3 region has the DNA TGTGCCAGCACCACAGGGCTTGGCTACACCTTC. Residues: CASTTGLGYTF. The V gene is TRBV6-1, the J gene TRBJ1-2, with D maybe TRBD1 (6 bases). Germline values: CDR1 MNHNS, CDR2 SASEGT. V shed 7 bases and J shed 7 bases, with 10 bases lying between them. This CDR3 comprises 11 residues.

The J gene is TRBJ1-2, the V gene TRBV11-3; D is perhaps TRBD1 (6 bases). The germline V and J ends were trimmed by 3 bases and 0 bases, with 14 bases remaining between them. This CDR3 contains 16 residues. CDR1 is SGHNT and CDR2 is YENEEA in the germline V gene. The CDR3 sequence is CASSFTSTGANYGYTF. The CDR3 region has the DNA TGTGCCAGCAGCTTCACTTCGACAGGCGCTAACTATGGCTACACCTTC.

The J gene is TRBJ2-2, the V gene TRBV30; TRBD2 matches 11 bases. The V gene end was trimmed by 3 bases and the J gene end by 3 bases; junction bases not matched to a gene: 15. The CDR3 length is 19 residues. Germline lookup yields CDR1 GTSNPN and CDR2 SVGIG (reference sequence). CDR3 sequence: CAWSYQPTSGRLYTGELFF. The DNA of the CDR3 is TGTGCCTGGAGCTACCAACCAACTAGCGGGAGATTGTACACCGGGGAGCTGTTTTTT.

This clone occurred a few times. The V and J genes are TRBV28 and TRBJ1-1; 11 bases are shared with TRBD1. V lost 5 bases to trimming and J lost 1 base; unmatched junction nucleotides: 3. The CDR3 is 15 amino acids. Germline V gives CDR1 MDHEN, CDR2 SYDVKM. The CDR3 sequence: CASSIGQGANTEAFF. CDR3 nucleotides: TGTGCCAGCAGTATTGGACAGGGGGCGAACACTGAAGCTTTCTTT.

This chain connects TRBV27 to TRBJ1-6; no reliable D call. The germline V gene has CDR1 MNHEY and CDR2 SMNVEV (reference sequence). This CDR3 region has 13 residues. V lost 2 bases, J lost 7 bases, and 6 bases lay in between. The CDR3 reads CASSLVLNSPLHF. In DNA, the CDR3 is TGTGCCAGCAGTTTAGTTCTCAATTCACCCCTCCACTTT.

This clone was counted a few times. This sequence joins TRBV30 and TRBJ1-6; no definite D call. The CDR3 runs 14 residues. The germline V and J ends were trimmed by 0 bases and 4 bases, with 7 bases remaining between them. Germline-derived CDR1 and CDR2 are GTSNPN and SVGIG (reference sequence). CDR3: CAWSVEAYNSPLHF. The CDR3 region has the DNA TGTGCCTGGAGTGTAGAGGCATATAATTCACCCCTCCACTTT.